Each of the 5 T cell receptor beta chains below was sequenced from the same sample in a study of T cells in localized non-small cell lung cancer. Assay used: immunoSEQ multiplex PCR; TCRdb lists only in-frame clones, some missing. The sample shows over 2,500 clones, approximately 35% of them seen only once. This specimen was normal lung tissue next to the tumor, taken before any cancer treatment. The receptors stem from a woman aged 35-75 years with stage II squamous cell lung carcinoma.

The V gene is TRBV2, the J gene TRBJ1-2; no definite D call. V lost 7 bases and J 0 bases, leaving 12 bases between the germline ends. This CDR3 is 14 amino acids long. Germline CDR1 and CDR2: SNHLY and FYNNEI. DNA of the CDR3: TGTGCCAGCATTGTGGTGGGGACTAACTATGGCTACACCTTC. Encoded protein: CASIVVGTNYGYTF. The whole variable domain, filled in from reference TRBV2 and TRBJ1-2, reads EPEVTQTPSHQVTQMGQEVILRCVPISNHLYFYWYRQILGQKVEFLVSFYNNEISEKSEIFDDQFSVERPDGSNFTLKIRSTKLEDSAMYFCASIVVGTNYGYTFGSGTRLTVV.

This clone is judged medium-sized. J is TRBJ2-3 and V is TRBV6-8, with TRBD1 identical over 7 bases. Germline V gene lookup returns CDR1 MNHGY and CDR2 SAAAGT. The CDR3 loop spans 17 amino acids. The junction had 16 bases not matched to a gene; V was cut back by 7 bases and J by 3 bases. CDR3 coding DNA: TGTGCCAGCACTAAAGGGTGGACAGGCAGGGGAACAGATACGCAGTATTTT. Protein product: CASTKGWTGRGTDTQYF.

V usage is TRBV28 and J usage is TRBJ2-1, with TRBD2 matching 7 bases. The CDR3 consists of 17 residues. The germline V gene has CDR1 MDHEN and CDR2 SYDVKM. The V and J ends lost 5 bases and 7 bases, in that order; junction bases with no gene match: 17. CDR3 sequence reads: CASSSTSGTYRGNEQFF. CDR3 sequence (DNA): TGTGCCAGCAGTAGTACGAGCGGGACCTATAGGGGAAATGAGCAGTTCTTC.

The rearrangement joins TRBV6-8 to TRBJ1-6; D is uncertain. The CDR3 length is 13 residues. Germline V gene lookup returns CDR1 MNHGY and CDR2 SAAAGT. The V end lost 7 bases, the J end lost 10 bases, and 14 bases lay between the germline ends. The CDR3 DNA is TGTGCCAGCAACGAAGTTCAAGGATCACCCCTCCACTTT. Translation: CASNEVQGSPLHF.

V gene TRBV27 combines with J gene TRBJ2-5, with TRBD1 as a possible D gene (6 bases). The CDR3 consists of 14 residues. The germline gives CDR1 MNHEY, CDR2 SMNVEV (reference sequence). V was clipped by 7 bases and J by 0 bases, with 12 bases between them. CDR3 nucleotides: TGTGCCAGCAAATCGGGACAATACCAAGAGACCCAGTACTTC. Its translation is CASKSGQYQETQYF.